This entry describes one T cell receptor (beta chain). Its target is not known. This specimen belongs to a study of OX40 agonist ivuxolimab in advanced cancers. About the study: Eligibility admitted prior anti-PD-1, anti-PD-L1 or anti-CTLA-4 therapy; about 40% had some. Study results and caveats: Among the lowest peripheral clonal expansion occurred in 0.1-3.0 mg/kg partial responders. CD4+ and CD8+ blood T cells expanded clonally by week 6 at 0.1 to 3.0 mg/kg.

This CDR3 spans 14 amino acids. The germline gives CDR1 SGHRS, CDR2 YFSETQ. V was shortened by 5 bases and J by 0 bases, with 8 bases between the two germline ends. The data were produced by immunoSEQ multiplex PCR, yet TCRdb's version contains in-frame clones alone and is incomplete. The top ten hold about 1.6% of the sample, which has 65,000 to 70,000 clones, over 60% seen once. This chain uses TRBV5-1 with TRBJ1-4; tentative D call: TRBD1 (5 bases). This TCR was sampled from an adult with an advanced solid tumor such as melanoma, head and neck, liver or kidney cancer. The sequencing used CD4+ or CD8+ T cells sorted from blood, collected in a trial of the OX40 agonist ivuxolimab. The CDR3 sequence: CASSGTATNEKLFF. The CDR3 coding sequence is TGCGCCAGCAGTGGGACGGCAACTAATGAAAAACTGTTTTTT. Variable domain in full (rest from reference TRBV5-1 and TRBJ1-4): KAGVTQTPRYLIKTRGQQVTLSCSPISGHRSVSWYQQTPGQGLQFLFEYFSETQRNKGNFPGRFSGRQFSNSRSEMNVSTLELGDSALYLCASSGTATNEKLFFGSGTQLSVL.